The 4 T cell receptor beta chains reported below all come from one sample, sequenced in a study of shared clonotypes between healthy human individuals. Clones were read by immunoSEQ multiplex PCR, and TCRdb kept only the in-frame ones, dropping some. The repertoire holds about 2 million clones, with about 95% as singletons. CD45RO negativity and positive selection for CCR7 defined naive CD8 cells, a population that excluded terminally differentiated effector memory CD45RA+ cells. Sequencing was performed on naive CD8+ T cells sorted from blood. The origin of the receptors is a man in his late teens or twenties in good health.

The rearrangement joins TRBV11-3 to TRBJ2-2; D not certain. Germline V gene lookup returns CDR1 SGHNT and CDR2 YENEEA. Trimming removed 4 bases at V and 2 bases at J, with 5 bases between. CDR3 length equals 13 residues. The CDR3 bases are TGTGCCAGCAGCTCGATTAACACCGGGGAGCTGTTTTTT. Translated: CASSSINTGELFF.

This chain links TRBV11-2 with TRBJ2-7; possibly TRBD2 for D (6 bases). CDR1 is SGHAT, CDR2 FQNNGV, per germline. CDR3 length: 15 amino acids. V lost 0 bases and J lost 1, with 10 bases in between. Here the CDR3 DNA reads TGTGCCAGCAGCTTAGATCTGGAGGGGTCCTACGAGCAGTACTTC. This translates into CASSLDLEGSYEQYF.

CDR3 bases: TGTGCCAGCAGCGCCGGGACTAGTTCCTACAATGAGCAGTTCTTC. Translated, it gives CASSAGTSSYNEQFF. The chain has TRBV7-2 and TRBJ2-1; 8 bases map to TRBD2. Trimming took 5 bases from V and 1 from J; bases not matched to a gene: 4. This CDR3 is 15 amino acids long. Germline V CDR1 and CDR2: SGHTA, FQGNSA.

This chain joins TRBV5-6 and TRBJ1-1, with a tentative D call TRBD1 (5 bases). Trimming took off 4 bases at V and 6 bases at J, with 13 bases between the two ends. The germline V gene encodes CDR1 SGHDT and CDR2 YYEEEE. The CDR3 is 13 amino acids. The CDR3 is CASSPGPGAEAFF. In DNA form, the CDR3 reads TGTGCCAGCAGCCCGGGGCCTGGTGCTGAAGCTTTCTTT.